Listed here is a single TCR beta chain. The sample comes from a study of blood T cell repertoires in COVID-19. Study context: The United States, Italy and Spain supplied acute and convalescent COVID-19 samples. PBMCs, B-cell-depleted T cells, or T cells were the source of the cDNA or gDNA that made up the material.

Per the study methods: Using reference gene primer amplification, nucleated cell counts were estimated. Only in-frame clones appear in the TCRdb table, and some are missing; sequencing was by immunoSEQ multiplex PCR. V, J and clone size are taken as reported in that table, and D and trimming were inferred from the DNA itself. This table has 250,000 or so clones, roughly four fifths appearing once. CDR3 length equals 14 residues. From germline, CDR1 is SNHLY and CDR2 FYNNEI. Trimming cost V 3 bases and J 1 base, with 7 bases left between them. The sequenced material came from peripheral blood. The chain combines TRBV2 with TRBJ2-4; D call uncertain. The origin of this receptor is a woman aged 70 to 79 with acute or convalescent COVID-19. In DNA, the CDR3 is TGTGCCAGCAGTGAGGCTCTCGCCAAAAACATTCAGTACTTC. Its translation: CASSEALAKNIQYF.